A selection of T cell receptor beta chains follows, all from one sample in a study of T cell responses to AZD1222 COVID-19 vaccine. Profiled with immunoSEQ multiplex PCR; TCRdb holds only in-frame clones, not every one. Of some 170,000 clones listed, 85% to 95% are singletons. The specimen comprised peripheral blood, sampled 28 days after the second dose of the MenACWY control vaccine. These TCRs come from an adult who received the MenACWY meningococcal vaccine as a control. CDR3s include the opening cysteine and the closing phenylalanine or tryptophan. Each record gives: V gene, clone size, D gene, J gene, CDR3 protein, CDR3 DNA. The D gene is left open where the match is weak. Size is stated for part of the rows, as once, few or many counts, or as a class when the clone is expanded.

V: TRBV12-3/TRBV12-4
size: NA
D: TRBD1
J: TRBJ1-2
CDR3: CASGTSGGGGYTF
DNA: TGTGCCAGCGGGACGTCAGGGGGAGGCGGCTACACCTTC

V: TRBV5-1
size: NA
D: NA
J: TRBJ1-2
CDR3: CASSLLDINYGYTF
DNA: TGCGCCAGCAGCTTGCTTGACATCAACTATGGCTACACCTTC

V: TRBV7-8
size: once
D: NA
J: TRBJ2-3
CDR3: CASSLRLGPDTQYF
DNA: TGTGCCAGCAGCTTAAGGCTGGGCCCAGATACGCAGTATTTT

V: TRBV30
size: NA
D: NA
J: TRBJ2-3
CDR3: CAWRATFSTDTQYF
DNA: TGTGCCTGGAGAGCGACATTTAGCACAGATACGCAGTATTTT

V: TRBV2
size: NA
D: NA
J: TRBJ2-6
CDR3: CAGTRDTLGGANVLTF
DNA: TGTGCCGGAACAAGGGACACCTTGGGGGGGGCCAACGTCCTGACTTTC

V: TRBV4-2
size: NA
D: NA
J: TRBJ1-6
CDR3: CASSQGGSATYNSPLHF
DNA: TGTGCCAGCAGCCAAGGAGGGTCAGCAACCTATAATTCACCCCTCCACTTT

V: TRBV12-5
size: few
D: NA
J: TRBJ1-4
CDR3: CASGLGAGDEKLFF
DNA: TGTGCTAGTGGTTTAGGGGCGGGGGATGAAAAACTGTTTTTT

V: TRBV7-3
size: NA
D: TRBD1
J: TRBJ1-2
CDR3: CASSLHGQGQGYGYTF
DNA: TGTGCCAGCAGCTTACATGGGCAAGGACAGGGGTATGGCTACACCTTC

V: TRBV21-1
size: once
D: NA
J: TRBJ1-2
CDR3: CASSKGGSRCYGYTF
DNA: TGTGCCAGCAGCAAAGGAGGGTCCCGTTGCTATGGCTACACCTTC

V: TRBV6-2/TRBV6-3
size: NA
D: NA
J: TRBJ1-5
CDR3: CASSSNHLYSNQPQHF
DNA: TGTGCCAGCAGTTCGAACCATCTTTATAGCAATCAGCCCCAGCATTTT

V: TRBV19
size: NA
D: NA
J: TRBJ1-4
CDR3: CASSSRTNEKLFF
DNA: TGTGCCAGTAGTTCCCGGACTAATGAAAAACTGTTTTTT

V: TRBV6-5
size: NA
D: NA
J: TRBJ2-1
CDR3: CASSSQTTYNEQFF
DNA: TGTGCCAGCAGTTCTCAGACCACCTACAATGAGCAGTTCTTC

V: TRBV10-2
size: NA
D: TRBD1
J: TRBJ1-1
CDR3: CASRTQGAGTEAFF
DNA: TGCGCCAGCAGGACCCAGGGGGCAGGGACTGAAGCTTTCTTT

V: TRBV4-3
size: NA
D: NA
J: TRBJ1-2
CDR3: CASSQDLNGGAGYTF
DNA: TGCGCCAGCAGCCAAGATCTGAATGGGGGAGCCGGCTACACCTTC

V: TRBV5-1
size: NA
D: NA
J: TRBJ1-1
CDR3: CASSFPAVGENTEAFF
DNA: TGCGCCAGCAGCTTTCCGGCGGTGGGCGAGAACACTGAAGCTTTCTTT

V: TRBV3-1/TRBV3-2
size: NA
D: TRBD1
J: TRBJ1-2
CDR3: CASSHSDRGNGYTF
DNA: TGTGCCAGCAGCCACTCGGACAGGGGCAATGGCTACACCTTC

V: TRBV5-4
size: NA
D: NA
J: TRBJ2-5
CDR3: CASSLELPETQYF
DNA: TGTGCCAGCAGCTTGGAACTACCAGAGACCCAGTACTTC

V: TRBV11-2
size: NA
D: NA
J: TRBJ1-4
CDR3: CASRGGSAEKLFF
DNA: TGTGCCAGCAGGGGCGGGTCTGCCGAAAAACTGTTTTTT

V: TRBV4-1
size: NA
D: TRBD2
J: TRBJ2-3
CDR3: CASSRGPGLAVTDTQYF
DNA: TGCGCCAGCAGCCGGGGCCCCGGACTAGCGGTAACAGATACGCAGTATTTT

V: TRBV28
size: NA
D: NA
J: TRBJ1-3
CDR3: CASSLSGGGVGNTIYF
DNA: TGTGCCAGCAGTTTATCGGGAGGCGGGGTTGGAAACACCATATATTTT

V: TRBV13
size: NA
D: NA
J: TRBJ2-1
CDR3: CASSRGASSYNEQFF
DNA: TGTGCCAGCAGTCGGGGGGCCAGCTCCTACAATGAGCAGTTCTTC

V: TRBV24-1
size: once
D: NA
J: TRBJ1-1
CDR3: CATRGQAVDTEAFF
DNA: TGTGCCACCAGAGGTCAGGCGGTTGACACTGAAGCTTTCTTT

V: TRBV6-5
size: NA
D: NA
J: TRBJ1-2
CDR3: CASRLSGTHYGYTF
DNA: TGTGCCAGCAGGCTCTCGGGGACACACTATGGCTACACCTTC